This TCR beta chain emerged from a study of Ad26.COV2.S vaccination and SARS-CoV-2 variants. Study conclusions and caveats: Vaccine and placebo groups showed comparable non-spike TCR breadth. Analyses that measured TCR breadth and depth may have underestimated total T cell responses.

Notes on this clone: The antigen is not known. The sample holds other DNA sequences that translate to the same CDR3.

Measured with immunoSEQ multiplex PCR; TCRdb has only the in-frame clones, and not every one. The repertoire includes approximately 400,000 clones, 83% of them detected once, and 7% to 9.5% sits in the top ten. This CDR3 has 16 residues. The ends were cut back, 3 bases at V and 1 base at J, with 13 bases in the middle. Germline values: CDR1 KGHSH, CDR2 LQKENI. Treatment defined: some 19 received Ad26.COV2.S at low or high dose, single or two shots; roughly five received placebo; per-sample allocation not given. The study sampled participants on day 63 after the first vaccine or placebo injection. A Boston donor was an adult aged 18-55 years.

This material consisted of peripheral blood, taken in a trial of Ad26.COV2.S vaccine versus placebo. The chain links TRBV18 to TRBJ1-5; D perhaps matches TRBD1 (5 bases). This clonotype was sampled from a person between 18 and 65 years old who received the Ad26.COV2.S COVID-19 vaccine or a placebo. The chain's CDR3 is CASSPSGTGSNQPQHF. In DNA, the CDR3 is TGTGCCAGCTCACCTTCGGGGACGGGGAGCAATCAGCCCCAGCATTTT.